A selection of T cell receptor beta chains follows, all from one sample in a study of blood T cell repertoires in COVID-19. Data came from immunoSEQ multiplex PCR; TCRdb stores just in-frame clones and leaves some out. This table has a few hundred thousand clones, nearly 90% appearing once. The sequencing input was peripheral blood. The origin of the receptors is a woman aged 40 to 49 who had recovered from COVID-19. Each CDR3 is given without its conserved first and last residue. Fields, in order: CDR3 protein, J gene, V gene.

CDR3aa: ASSQDQGTGVAKLF
j_gene: TRBJ1-4
v_gene: TRBV4-3

CDR3aa: ASSPFPGTGGVWSTDTQY
j_gene: TRBJ2-3
v_gene: TRBV27

CDR3aa: ASSWGPGPDLYEQY
j_gene: TRBJ2-7
v_gene: TRBV11-2

CDR3aa: ASSQEAGLQNEKLF
j_gene: TRBJ1-4
v_gene: TRBV4-3

CDR3aa: ASSQGGQNSGNTIY
j_gene: TRBJ1-3
v_gene: TRBV3-1/TRBV3-2

CDR3aa: ASRTSGYYNEQF
j_gene: TRBJ2-1
v_gene: TRBV2

CDR3aa: ASSVGREKTQY
j_gene: TRBJ2-5
v_gene: TRBV2

CDR3aa: ASSEAGDSYEQY
j_gene: TRBJ2-7
v_gene: TRBV2

CDR3aa: ASSEERNLGYT
j_gene: TRBJ1-2
v_gene: TRBV2

CDR3aa: ATSDGVRGNEQY
j_gene: TRBJ2-7
v_gene: TRBV24-1

CDR3aa: ASSPDKWAAGYT
j_gene: TRBJ1-2
v_gene: TRBV28

CDR3aa: ASSYGQGAPRTEAF
j_gene: TRBJ1-1
v_gene: TRBV6-5

CDR3aa: ASSDGYT
j_gene: TRBJ1-2
v_gene: TRBV30

CDR3aa: ASRRETGGAGEQY
j_gene: TRBJ2-7
v_gene: TRBV5-4

CDR3aa: ASSPDSNYGYT
j_gene: TRBJ1-2
v_gene: TRBV6-6

CDR3aa: ASSESPGVNEQF
j_gene: TRBJ2-1
v_gene: TRBV10-1